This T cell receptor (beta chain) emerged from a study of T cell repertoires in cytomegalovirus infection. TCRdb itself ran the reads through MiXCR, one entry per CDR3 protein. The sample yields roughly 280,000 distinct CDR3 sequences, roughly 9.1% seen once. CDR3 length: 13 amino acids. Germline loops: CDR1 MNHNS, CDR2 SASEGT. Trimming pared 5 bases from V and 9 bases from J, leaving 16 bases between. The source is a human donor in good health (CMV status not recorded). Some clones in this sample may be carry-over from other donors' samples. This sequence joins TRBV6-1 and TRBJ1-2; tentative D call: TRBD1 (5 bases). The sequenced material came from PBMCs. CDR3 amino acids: CASSPDGGSRYTF. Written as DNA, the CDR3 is TGTGCCAGCAGTCCCGACGGGGGGAGTCGCTACACCTTC.